This TCR beta chain was profiled in a study of T cell responses to AZD1222 COVID-19 vaccine. Study results and limitations: Across the whole spike, CD4 TCRs peaked at regions 160-218 and 743-854.

Analysis merged second doses at about 4 or about 12 weeks. Concerning this clone itself: Its target is unknown.

Generated by immunoSEQ multiplex PCR, the TCRdb table keeps only in-frame clones and is missing some. The sample has 100,000 to 150,000 clones; approximately 90% are singletons. The CDR3 runs to 18 residues. The V and J ends lost 4 bases and 1 base respectively, with 18 bases between them. Germline assignment: CDR1 SGDLS and CDR2 YYNGEE. The chain uses TRBV9 and TRBJ2-6; tentative D call: TRBD1 (6 bases). The source of this sequence is an adult who received the AZD1222 COVID-19 vaccine. Sequenced here: peripheral blood, sampled 28 days after the second AZD1222 dose. The chain's CDR3 is CASSPRGRGSSGANVLTF. The CDR3, as DNA: TGTGCCAGCAGCCCCCGGGGCAGGGGCTCGTCTGGGGCCAACGTCCTGACTTTC.